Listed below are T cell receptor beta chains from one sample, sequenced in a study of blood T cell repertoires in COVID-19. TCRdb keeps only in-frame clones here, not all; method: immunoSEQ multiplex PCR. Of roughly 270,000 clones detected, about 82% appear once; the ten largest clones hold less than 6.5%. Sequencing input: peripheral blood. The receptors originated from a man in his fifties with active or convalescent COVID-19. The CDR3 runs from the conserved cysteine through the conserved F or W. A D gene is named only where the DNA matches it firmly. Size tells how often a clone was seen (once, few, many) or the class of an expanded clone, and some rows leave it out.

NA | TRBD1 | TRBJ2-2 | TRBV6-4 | TGTGCCAGCAGTGCGTCCGGGACAGGCCGTGTTCTACGAGGGACCGGGGAGCTGTTTTTT | CASSASGTGRVLRGTGELFF
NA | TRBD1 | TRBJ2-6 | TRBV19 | TGTGCCACCCACGGACAGGCAGCTATCTCTGGGGCCAACGTCCTGACTTTC | CATHGQAAISGANVLTF
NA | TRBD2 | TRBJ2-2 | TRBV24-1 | TGTGCCACCAGTGATTTGGTAGTAGCGGGAGACACCGGGGAGCTGTTTTTT | CATSDLVVAGDTGELFF
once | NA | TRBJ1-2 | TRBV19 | TGTGCCAGTAGTACCGGGACAAGCTATGGCTACACCTTC | CASSTGTSYGYTF
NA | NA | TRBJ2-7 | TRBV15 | TGTGCCACCAGCAGATCGAGGAAGGATTCCTACGAGCAGTACTTC | CATSRSRKDSYEQYF
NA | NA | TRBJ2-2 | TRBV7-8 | TGTGCCAGCAGCTTAGAACGGGGTACCGGGGAGCTGTTTTTT | CASSLERGTGELFF
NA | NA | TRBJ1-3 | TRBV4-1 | TGCGCCAGCAGCCATGGATCCCTGGCAGGCTCTGGAAACACCATATATTTT | CASSHGSLAGSGNTIYF
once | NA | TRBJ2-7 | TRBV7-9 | TGTGCCAGCGGGAGCTACGAGCAGTACTTC | CASGSYEQYF
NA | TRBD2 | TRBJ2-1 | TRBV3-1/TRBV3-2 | TGTGCCACCGGGACTAGCGGACTCACGGTCCTCAATGAGCAGTTCTTC | CATGTSGLTVLNEQFF
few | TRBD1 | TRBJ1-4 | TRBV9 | TGTGCCAGCAGCGCGGGACAGCTTAATGAAAAACTGTTTTTT | CASSAGQLNEKLFF
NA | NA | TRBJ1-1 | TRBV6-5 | TGTGCCAGCAGGATACAGGTGAACACTGAAGCTTTCTTT | CASRIQVNTEAFF
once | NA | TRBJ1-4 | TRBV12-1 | TGTGCCAGCAGCTTTGAATTGGGCAGGGCAAATGAAAAACTGTTTTTT | CASSFELGRANEKLFF
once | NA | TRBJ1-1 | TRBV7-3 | TGTGCCAGCAGCTTAACCCCGGGGATGAACACTGAAGCTTTCTTT | CASSLTPGMNTEAFF
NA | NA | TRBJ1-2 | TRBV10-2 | TGCGCCAGCGCTCAGGGTCGAGTTTCGGCTCACACCTTC | CASAQGRVSAHTF
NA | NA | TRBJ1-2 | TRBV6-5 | TGTGCCAGCACCCCCGGAGCTGGCTACACCTTC | CASTPGAGYTF
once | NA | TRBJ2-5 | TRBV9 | TGTGCCAGCAGCGCAGGGGGGCCTCAAGAGACCCAGTACTTC | CASSAGGPQETQYF
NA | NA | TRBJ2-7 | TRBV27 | TGTGCCAGCAGGGGGGGAGTCTCAGCCTACGAGCAGTACTTC | CASRGGVSAYEQYF
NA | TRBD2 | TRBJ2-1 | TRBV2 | TGTGCCAGCAGTGATACTATCACTTGGACTAGCGGGGTTACCGATATTAACAATGAGCAGTTCTTC | CASSDTITWTSGVTDINNEQFF
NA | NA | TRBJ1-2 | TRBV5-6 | TGTGCCAGCAGCTTGGGGTCGTTACGGTCTGGCTACACCTTC | CASSLGSLRSGYTF
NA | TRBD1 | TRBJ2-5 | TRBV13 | TGTGCCAGCAGCGGCAGGACAGGCCAAGAGACCCAGTACTTC | CASSGRTGQETQYF
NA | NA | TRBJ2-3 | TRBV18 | TGTGCCAGCTCACCAACGACTAGTTCGACGCAGTATTTT | CASSPTTSSTQYF
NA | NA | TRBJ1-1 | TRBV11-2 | TGTGCCAGCAGCTTAACCGACTCGAACACTGAAGCTTTCTTT | CASSLTDSNTEAFF
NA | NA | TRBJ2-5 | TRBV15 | TGTGCCACCAGCAGAGATCAGATTGAGACCCAGTACTTC | CATSRDQIETQYF
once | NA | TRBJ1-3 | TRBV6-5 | TGTGCCAGCAGCGCAGCGGGGGACACCATATATTTT | CASSAAGDTIYF
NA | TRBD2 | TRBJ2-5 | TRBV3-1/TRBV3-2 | TGTGCCAGCAGCCAATTAGTCACTAGCGGGAGGACCCAAGAGACCCAGTACTTC | CASSQLVTSGRTQETQYF
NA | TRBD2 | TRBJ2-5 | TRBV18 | TGTGCCAGCTCACCATCGACTAGCCCCCAAGAGACCCAGTACTTC | CASSPSTSPQETQYF
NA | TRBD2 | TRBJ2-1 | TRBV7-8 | TGTGCCAGCAGCCTTAAGACTAGCGGGAGGTACAATGAGCAGTTCTTC | CASSLKTSGRYNEQFF
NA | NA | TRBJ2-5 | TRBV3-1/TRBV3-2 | TGTGCCAGCAGCCTCCTCGTGACGGGGGAGACCCAGTACTTC | CASSLLVTGETQYF
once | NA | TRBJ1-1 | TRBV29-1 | TGCAGCGTTTCTGGACAGATGAACACTGAAGCTTTCTTT | CSVSGQMNTEAFF
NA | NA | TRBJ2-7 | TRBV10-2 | TGCGCCAGCAGTGGATCCCGGAGCTCCTACGAGCAGTACTTC | CASSGSRSSYEQYF
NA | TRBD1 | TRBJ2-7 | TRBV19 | TGTGCCAGTAGTCCAACGGACAGGGGGCATTACGAGCAGTACTTC | CASSPTDRGHYEQYF
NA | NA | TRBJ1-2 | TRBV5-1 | TGCGCCAGCAGCTTGGGTGGTGAACTCCTCTATGGCTACACCTTC | CASSLGGELLYGYTF
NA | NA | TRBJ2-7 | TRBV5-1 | TGCGCCAGCAGCTTGGAGTGGGGAGGAAGGGAGCAGTACTTC | CASSLEWGGREQYF
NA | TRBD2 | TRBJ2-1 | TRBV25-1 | TGTGCCAGCAGTGAACAACTAGCGAATGAGCAGTTCTTC | CASSEQLANEQFF
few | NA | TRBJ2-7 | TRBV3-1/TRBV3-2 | TGTGCCAGCAGCCCGCGGCCCTACGAGCAGTACTTC | CASSPRPYEQYF
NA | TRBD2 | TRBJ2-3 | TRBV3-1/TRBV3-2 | TGTGCCAGCAGCCACTTAGCGGGAGGTTCAGATACGCAGTATTTT | CASSHLAGGSDTQYF
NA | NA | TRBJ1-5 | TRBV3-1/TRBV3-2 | TGTGCCAGCAGCCCCGGGACAACGGATCAGCCCCAGCATTTT | CASSPGTTDQPQHF
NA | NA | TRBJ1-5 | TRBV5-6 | TGTGCCAGCAGCTCGGGGATTTCCAATCAGCCCCAGCATTTT | CASSSGISNQPQHF
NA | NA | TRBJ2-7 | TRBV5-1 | TGCGCCAGCAGTTTGAGCGGTCCCTCCTACGAGCAGTACTTC | CASSLSGPSYEQYF
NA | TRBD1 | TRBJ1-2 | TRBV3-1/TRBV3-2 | TGTGCCAGCAGCCAAGGGACAGGGTCCTATGGCTACACCTTC | CASSQGTGSYGYTF
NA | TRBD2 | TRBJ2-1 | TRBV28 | TGTGCCAGCAAACTAGCGGGAGGTGTGGTAAATGAGCAGTTCTTC | CASKLAGGVVNEQFF
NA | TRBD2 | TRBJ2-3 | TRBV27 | TGTGCCAGCAGTTCTAAAGCGGGAGTTGTTACAGATACGCAGTATTTT | CASSSKAGVVTDTQYF
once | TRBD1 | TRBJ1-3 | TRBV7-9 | TGTGCCAGCAGCCCCCGGGACAGCTCTGGAAACACCATATATTTT | CASSPRDSSGNTIYF
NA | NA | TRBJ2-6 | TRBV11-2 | TGTGCCAGCAGCTTACGGCGGGGCTCTGGGTCCAACGTCCTGACTTTC | CASSLRRGSGSNVLTF
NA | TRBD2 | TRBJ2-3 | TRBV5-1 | TGCGCCAGCAGCGTTGGACTAGTTCAGTCAGATACGCAGTATTTT | CASSVGLVQSDTQYF
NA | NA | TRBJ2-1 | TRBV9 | TGTGCCAGCAGCCCCCCCGGACACCGGGCCAATGAGCAGTTCTTC | CASSPPGHRANEQFF
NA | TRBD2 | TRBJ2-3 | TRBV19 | TGTGCCACTATCTATTGCGGGAGAGCAGATACGCAGTATTTT | CATIYCGRADTQYF
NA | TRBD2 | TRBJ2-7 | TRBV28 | TGTGCCAGCAGAGAAACTAGCGGAAGCTCCTACGAGCAGTACTTC | CASRETSGSSYEQYF